The clone carrying this T cell receptor (beta chain) was seen only a few times. No antigen is known for it. These data come from a study of beta chain features in type 1 diabetes. General observations from the study: When Type 1 diabetes patients were examined, their TCRB CDR3s proved moderately but significantly shorter in all four CD4+ subsets.

The investigators reverse transcribed all of the isolated RNA, so they sequenced expressed TCRB transcripts. Clones were read by immunoSEQ multiplex PCR, and TCRdb kept only the in-frame ones, dropping some. Counted here are a few hundred thousand clones, approximately 15% occurring once; the ten biggest clones make up roughly 0.019%. The receptor was isolated from a man younger than 45 with type 1 diabetes. The sequencing input was naive CD4+ T cells from blood.

In DNA form, the CDR3 reads TGTGCCAGCAGCCCCCAGGGGCCCGGGGAGCTGTTTTTT. It translates to CASSPQGPGELFF. V gene TRBV7-9 combines with J gene TRBJ2-2; D possibly corresponds to TRBD1 (6 bases). The CDR3 spans 13 residues. Germline V gene data show CDR1 as SEHNR and CDR2 as FQNEAQ (reference sequence). The germline V and J ends were trimmed by 5 bases and 6 bases, with 10 bases remaining between them.